The TCR beta chain under discussion was sequenced for a study of shared clonotypes between healthy human individuals. The naive CD8 fraction comprised CD45RO-negative cells positively selected for CCR7 and excluded terminally differentiated effector memory CD45RA+ cells. Each PCR replicate from the sorted subsets contained about 200 ng DNA, which is about 30,000 T cell genomes. TCRdb's table, derived via immunoSEQ multiplex PCR, lists solely in-frame clones and lacks some. The data show about 2 million clones, approximately 95% seen once. This clone occurred many times. The antigen remains unidentified. Study-level findings and limits: Sorted-subset samples were not fully sequenced, rarefaction indicated.

V was cut by 4 bases and J by 7 bases, with 27 bases left in between. The germline CDR1 and CDR2 sequences are SGDLS and YYNGEE. There are 18 residues in the CDR3. J is TRBJ2-1 and V is TRBV9; TRBD1 or TRBD2 may be the D gene (6 bases each). This TCR was recovered from a man younger than 35 in good health. Sequencing input: naive CD8+ T cells sorted from blood. CDR3 DNA: TGTGCCAGCAGCACCCGTACCGGGACTGGGGGCCTCGGGAATGAGCAGTTCTTC. Its protein is CASSTRTGTGGLGNEQFF.